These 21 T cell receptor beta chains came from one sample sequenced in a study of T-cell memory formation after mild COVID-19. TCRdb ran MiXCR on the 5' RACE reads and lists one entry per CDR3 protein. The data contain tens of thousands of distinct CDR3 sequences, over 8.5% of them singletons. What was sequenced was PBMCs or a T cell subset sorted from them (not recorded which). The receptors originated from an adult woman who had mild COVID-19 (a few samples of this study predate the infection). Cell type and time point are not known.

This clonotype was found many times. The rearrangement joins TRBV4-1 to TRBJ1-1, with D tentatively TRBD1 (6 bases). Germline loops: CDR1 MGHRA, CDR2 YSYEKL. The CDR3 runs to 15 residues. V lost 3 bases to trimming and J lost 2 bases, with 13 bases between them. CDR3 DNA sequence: TGCGCCAGCAGCCAGCCTCCGGGACATAACACTGAAGCTTTCTTT. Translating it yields CASSQPPGHNTEAFF.

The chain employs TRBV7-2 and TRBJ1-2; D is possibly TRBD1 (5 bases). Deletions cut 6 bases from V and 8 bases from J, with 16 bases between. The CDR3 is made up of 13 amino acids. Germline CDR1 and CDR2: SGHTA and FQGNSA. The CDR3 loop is CASSPDTMRGYTF. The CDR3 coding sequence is TGTGCCAGCAGTCCGGACACAATGAGGGGCTACACCTTC. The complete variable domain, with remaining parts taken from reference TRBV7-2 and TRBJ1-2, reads GAGVSQSPSNKVTEKGKDVELRCDPISGHTALYWYRQSLGQGLEFLIYFQGNSAPDKSGLPSDRFSAERTGGSVSTLTIQRTQQEDSAVYLCASSPDTMRGYTFGSGTRLTVV.

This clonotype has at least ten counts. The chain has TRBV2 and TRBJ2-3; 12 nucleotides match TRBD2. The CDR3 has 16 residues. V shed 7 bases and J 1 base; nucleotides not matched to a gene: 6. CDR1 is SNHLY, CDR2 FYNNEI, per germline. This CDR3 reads CASKPSGGARTDTQYF. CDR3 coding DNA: TGTGCCAGCAAACCTAGCGGGGGGGCCCGCACAGATACGCAGTATTTT.

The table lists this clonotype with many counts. The DNA of the CDR3 is TGCGCCAGCAGCCCAGAAGGGACAGGGGAGGTCTACGAGCAGTACTTC. It translates to CASSPEGTGEVYEQYF. This sequence joins TRBV4-1 and TRBJ2-7; 10 nucleotides match TRBD1. The CDR3 runs 16 residues. CDR1 is MGHRA, CDR2 YSYEKL, per germline. J was trimmed by 3 bases and V by 4 bases; bases with no gene match: 9.

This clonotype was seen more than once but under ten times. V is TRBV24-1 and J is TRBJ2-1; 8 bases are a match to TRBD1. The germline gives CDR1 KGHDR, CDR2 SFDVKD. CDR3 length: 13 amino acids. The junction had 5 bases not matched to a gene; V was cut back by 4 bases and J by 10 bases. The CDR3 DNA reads TGTGCCACCAGTGAGGGACAGGCGGGGGAGCAGTTCTTC. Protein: CATSEGQAGEQFF.

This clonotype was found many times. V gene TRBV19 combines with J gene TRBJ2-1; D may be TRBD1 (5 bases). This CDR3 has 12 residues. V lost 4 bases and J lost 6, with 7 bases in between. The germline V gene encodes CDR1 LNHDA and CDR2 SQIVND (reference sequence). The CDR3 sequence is CASSRQSNEQFF. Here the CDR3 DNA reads TGTGCCAGTAGTAGACAGAGCAATGAGCAGTTCTTC.

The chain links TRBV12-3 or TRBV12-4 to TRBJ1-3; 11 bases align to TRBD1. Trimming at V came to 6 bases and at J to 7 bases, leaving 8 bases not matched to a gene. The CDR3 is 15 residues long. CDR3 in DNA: TGTGCCAGCAGCCCCGGGACAGGGGGAGTGAACACCATATATTTT. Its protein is CASSPGTGGVNTIYF.

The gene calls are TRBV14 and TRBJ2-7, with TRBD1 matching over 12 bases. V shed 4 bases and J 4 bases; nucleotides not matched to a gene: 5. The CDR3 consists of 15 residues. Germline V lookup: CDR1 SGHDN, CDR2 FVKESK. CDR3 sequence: CASSPSGQGAYEQYF. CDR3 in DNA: TGTGCCAGCAGCCCGTCGGGACAGGGGGCATACGAGCAGTACTTC.

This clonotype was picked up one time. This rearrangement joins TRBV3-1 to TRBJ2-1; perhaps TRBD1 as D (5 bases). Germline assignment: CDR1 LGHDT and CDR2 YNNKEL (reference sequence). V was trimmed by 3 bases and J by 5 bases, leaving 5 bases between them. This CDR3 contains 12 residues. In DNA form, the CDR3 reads TGTGCCAGCAGCCACAGGGACAATGAGCAGTTCTTC. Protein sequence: CASSHRDNEQFF.

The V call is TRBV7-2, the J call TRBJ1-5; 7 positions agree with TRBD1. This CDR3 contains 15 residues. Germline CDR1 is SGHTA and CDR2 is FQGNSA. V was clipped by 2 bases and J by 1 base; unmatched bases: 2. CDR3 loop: CASSLRQGSNQPQHF. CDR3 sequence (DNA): TGTGCCAGCAGCTTACGACAGGGAAGCAATCAGCCCCAGCATTTT.

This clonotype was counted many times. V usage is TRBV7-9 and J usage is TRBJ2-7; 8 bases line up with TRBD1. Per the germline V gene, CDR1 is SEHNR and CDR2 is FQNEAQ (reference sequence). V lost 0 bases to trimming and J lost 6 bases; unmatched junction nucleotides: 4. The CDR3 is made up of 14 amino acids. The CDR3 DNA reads TGTGCCAGCAGCTTAGCCGGACAGGGTGGCGAGCAGTACTTC. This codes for CASSLAGQGGEQYF. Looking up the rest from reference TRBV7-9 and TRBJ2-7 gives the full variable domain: DTGVSQNPRHKITKRGQNVTFRCDPISEHNRLYWYRQTLGQGPEFLTYFQNEAQLEKSRLLSDRFSAERPKGSFSTLEIQRTEQGDSAMYLCASSLAGQGGEQYFGPGTRLTVT.

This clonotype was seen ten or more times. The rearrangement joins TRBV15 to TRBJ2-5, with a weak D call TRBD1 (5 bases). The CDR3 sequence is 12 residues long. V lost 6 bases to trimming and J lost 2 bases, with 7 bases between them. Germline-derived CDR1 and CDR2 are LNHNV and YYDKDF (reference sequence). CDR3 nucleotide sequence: TGTGCCACCAGTAGGGGACAAGAGACCCAGTACTTC. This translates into CATSRGQETQYF. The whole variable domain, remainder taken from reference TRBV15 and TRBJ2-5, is DAMVIQNPRYQVTQFGKPVTLSCSQTLNHNVMYWYQQKSSQAPKLLFHYYDKDFNNEADTPDNFQSRRPNTSFCFLDIRSPGLGDTAMYLCATSRGQETQYFGPGTRLLVL.

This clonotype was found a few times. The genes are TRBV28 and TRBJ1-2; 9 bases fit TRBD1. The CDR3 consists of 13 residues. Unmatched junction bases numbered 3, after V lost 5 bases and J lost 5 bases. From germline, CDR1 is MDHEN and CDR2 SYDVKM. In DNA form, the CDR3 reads TGTGCCAGCAGTGGGGGACAGGGATATGGCTACACCTTC. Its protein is CASSGGQGYGYTF.

DNA for the CDR3: TGTGCCAGCAGCTTATTCGGGTCCAACACTGAAGCTTTCTTT. Protein: CASSLFGSNTEAFF. J is TRBJ1-1 and V is TRBV7-6, with no clear D. CDR3 length equals 14 residues. Germline loops: CDR1 SGHVS, CDR2 FNYEAQ. V lost 2 bases and J 2 bases, leaving 9 bases between the germline ends. Full variable domain (remainder filled in from reference TRBV7-6 and TRBJ1-1): GAGVSQSPRYKVTKRGQDVALRCDPISGHVSLYWYRQALGQGPEFLTYFNYEAQQDKSGLPNDRFSAERPEGSISTLTIQRTEQRDSAMYRCASSLFGSNTEAFFGQGTRLTVV.

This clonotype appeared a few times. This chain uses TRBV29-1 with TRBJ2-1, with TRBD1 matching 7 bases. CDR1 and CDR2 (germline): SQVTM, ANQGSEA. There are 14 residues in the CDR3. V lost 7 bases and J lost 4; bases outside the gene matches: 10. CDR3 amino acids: CSATPGQLYNEQFF. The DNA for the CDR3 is TGCAGCGCCACTCCGGGACAGCTGTACAATGAGCAGTTCTTC.

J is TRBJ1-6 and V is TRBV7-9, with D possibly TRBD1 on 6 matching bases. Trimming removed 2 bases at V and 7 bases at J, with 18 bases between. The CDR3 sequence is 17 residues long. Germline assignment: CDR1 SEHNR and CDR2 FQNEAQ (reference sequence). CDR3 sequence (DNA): TGTGCCAGCAGCTTAAGTACCCGGACAGTACTAAATTCACCCCTCCACTTT. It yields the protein CASSLSTRTVLNSPLHF.

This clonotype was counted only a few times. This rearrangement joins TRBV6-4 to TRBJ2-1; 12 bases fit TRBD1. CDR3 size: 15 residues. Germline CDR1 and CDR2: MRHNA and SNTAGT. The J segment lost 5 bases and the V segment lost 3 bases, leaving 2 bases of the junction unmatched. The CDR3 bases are TGTGCCAGCAGTGAAGGGACAGGGGGCAACAATGAGCAGTTCTTC. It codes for CASSEGTGGNNEQFF.

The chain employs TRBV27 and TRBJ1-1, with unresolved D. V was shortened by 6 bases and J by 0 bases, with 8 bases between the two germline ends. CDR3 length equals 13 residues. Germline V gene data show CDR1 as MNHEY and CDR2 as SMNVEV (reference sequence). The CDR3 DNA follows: TGTGCCAGCAGGAGAGTGTTGAACACTGAAGCTTTCTTT. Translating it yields CASRRVLNTEAFF.

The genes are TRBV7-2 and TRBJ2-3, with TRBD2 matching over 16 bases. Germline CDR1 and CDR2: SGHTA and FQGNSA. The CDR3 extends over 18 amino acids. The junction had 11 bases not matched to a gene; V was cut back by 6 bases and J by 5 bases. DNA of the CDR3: TGTGCCAGCAGATCCGACGGGACTAGCGGGAGGGCCTTAGATACGCAGTATTTT. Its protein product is CASRSDGTSGRALDTQYF.

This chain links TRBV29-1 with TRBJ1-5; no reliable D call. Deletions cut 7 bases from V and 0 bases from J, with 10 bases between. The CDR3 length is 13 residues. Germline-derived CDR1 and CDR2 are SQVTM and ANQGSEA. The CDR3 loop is CSALGNSNQPQHF. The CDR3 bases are TGCAGCGCCCTAGGGAATAGCAATCAGCCCCAGCATTTT.

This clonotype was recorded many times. CDR3 residues: CASSRTSGPNTGELFF. The CDR3 DNA sequence: TGTGCCAGCAGCAGAACTAGCGGGCCGAACACCGGGGAGCTGTTTTTT. This chain uses TRBV5-4 with TRBJ2-2; 9 nucleotides align to TRBD2. The CDR3 is 16 amino acids. Unmatched junction bases numbered 4, after V lost 4 bases and J lost 0 bases. Per the germline V gene, CDR1 is SGHNT and CDR2 is YYREEE (reference sequence).